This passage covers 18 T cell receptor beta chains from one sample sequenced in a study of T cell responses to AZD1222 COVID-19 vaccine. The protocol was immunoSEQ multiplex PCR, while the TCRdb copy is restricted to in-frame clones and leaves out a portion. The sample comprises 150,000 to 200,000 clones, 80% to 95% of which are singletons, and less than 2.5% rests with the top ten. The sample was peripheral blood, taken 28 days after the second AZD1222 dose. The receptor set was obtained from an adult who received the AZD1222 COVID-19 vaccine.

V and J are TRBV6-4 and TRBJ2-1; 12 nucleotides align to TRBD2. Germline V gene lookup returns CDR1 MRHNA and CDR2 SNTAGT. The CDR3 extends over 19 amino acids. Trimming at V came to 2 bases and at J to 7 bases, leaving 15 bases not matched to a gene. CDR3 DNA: TGTGCCAGCAGTGACCGATTGACTAGCGGGGGAATGAGCACGAATGAGCAGTTCTTC. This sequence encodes CASSDRLTSGGMSTNEQFF.

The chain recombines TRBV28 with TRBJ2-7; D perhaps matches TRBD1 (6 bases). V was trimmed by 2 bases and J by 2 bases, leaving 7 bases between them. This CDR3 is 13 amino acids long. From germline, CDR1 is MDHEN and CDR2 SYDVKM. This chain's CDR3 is CASSLGQPYEQYF. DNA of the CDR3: TGTGCCAGCAGTTTAGGACAGCCCTACGAGCAGTACTTC. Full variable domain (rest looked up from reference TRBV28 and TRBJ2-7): DVKVTQSSRYLVKRTGEKVFLECVQDMDHENMFWYRQDPGLGLRLIYFSYDVKMKEKGDIPEGYSVSREKKERFSLILESASTNQTSMYLCASSLGQPYEQYFGPGTRLTVT.

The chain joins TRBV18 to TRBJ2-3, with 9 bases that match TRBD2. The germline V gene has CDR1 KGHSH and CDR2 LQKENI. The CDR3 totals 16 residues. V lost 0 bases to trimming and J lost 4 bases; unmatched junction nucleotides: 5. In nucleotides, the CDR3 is TGTGCCAGCTCACCACCGGCGCGGGGGGGAGCAGATACGCAGTATTTT. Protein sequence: CASSPPARGGADTQYF.

The CDR3, as DNA: TGTGCCAGCAGTTCGGTGGGGCCTCTAGCCAAAAACATTCAGTACTTC. This codes for CASSSVGPLAKNIQYF. This chain links TRBV11-2 with TRBJ2-4, with a possible D match to TRBD1 (5 bases). The V gene lost 6 bases and the J gene lost 0 bases, with 15 bases spanning the gap. CDR1 SGHAT and CDR2 FQNNGV come from the germline V gene. This CDR3 region has 16 residues.

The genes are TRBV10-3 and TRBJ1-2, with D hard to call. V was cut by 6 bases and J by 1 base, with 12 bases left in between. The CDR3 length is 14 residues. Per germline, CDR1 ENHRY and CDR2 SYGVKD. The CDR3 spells CAISDPKGNYGYTF. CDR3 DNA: TGTGCCATCAGCGACCCAAAGGGTAACTATGGCTACACCTTC.

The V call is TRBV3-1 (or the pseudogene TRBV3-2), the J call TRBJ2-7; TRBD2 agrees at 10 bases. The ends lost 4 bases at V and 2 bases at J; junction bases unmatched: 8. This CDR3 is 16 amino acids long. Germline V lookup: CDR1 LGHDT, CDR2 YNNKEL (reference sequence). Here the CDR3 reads CASSPELAGRPYEQYF. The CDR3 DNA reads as TGTGCCAGCAGCCCAGAACTAGCGGGGAGACCCTACGAGCAGTACTTC.

CDR3 nucleotide sequence: TGTGCCAGCAGCCCAGATTATTCACCCCTCCACTTT. The encoded protein is CASSPDYSPLHF. The V call is TRBV11-2, the J call TRBJ1-6; the D is unclear. The CDR3 is 12 amino acids. Germline CDR1 reads SGHAT; CDR2 reads FQNNGV. The V and J ends lost 5 bases and 8 bases respectively, with 7 bases between them.

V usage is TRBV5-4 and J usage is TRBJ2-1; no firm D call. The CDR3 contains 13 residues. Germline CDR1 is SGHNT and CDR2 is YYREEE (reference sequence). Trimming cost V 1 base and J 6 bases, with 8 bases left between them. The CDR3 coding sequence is TGTGCCAGCAGCTTGTCCAGCGTCAATGAGCAGTTCTTC. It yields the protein CASSLSSVNEQFF.

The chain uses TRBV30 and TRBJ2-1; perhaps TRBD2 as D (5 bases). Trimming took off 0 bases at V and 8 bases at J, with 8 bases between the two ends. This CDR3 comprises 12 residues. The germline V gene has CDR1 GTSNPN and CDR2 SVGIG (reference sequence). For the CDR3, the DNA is TGTGCCTGGAGTGTATCGGGGTATGAGCAGTTCTTC. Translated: CAWSVSGYEQFF.

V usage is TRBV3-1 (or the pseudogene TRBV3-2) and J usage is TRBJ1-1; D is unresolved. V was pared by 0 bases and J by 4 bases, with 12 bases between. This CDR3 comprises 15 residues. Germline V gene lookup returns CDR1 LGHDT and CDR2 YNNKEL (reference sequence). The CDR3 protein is CASSQDRIRGTEAFF. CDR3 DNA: TGTGCCAGCAGCCAAGATCGGATCCGGGGCACTGAAGCTTTCTTT.

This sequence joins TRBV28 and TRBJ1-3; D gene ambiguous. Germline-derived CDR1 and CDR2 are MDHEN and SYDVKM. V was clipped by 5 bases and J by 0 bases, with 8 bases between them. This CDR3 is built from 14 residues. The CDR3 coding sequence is TGTGCCAGCAGTCCCGACAACTCTGGAAACACCATATATTTT. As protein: CASSPDNSGNTIYF.

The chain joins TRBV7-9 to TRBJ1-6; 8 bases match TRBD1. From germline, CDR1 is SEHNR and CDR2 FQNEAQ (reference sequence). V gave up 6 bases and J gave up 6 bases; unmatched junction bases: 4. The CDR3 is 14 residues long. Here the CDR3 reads CASRPTGGNSPLHF. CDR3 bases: TGTGCCAGCAGACCCACAGGGGGTAATTCACCCCTCCACTTT.

Written as DNA, the CDR3 is TGTGCCAGCTCACCAGAGGGGGCAGTAGAAGCTTTCTTT. It is translated as CASSPEGAVEAFF. The chain is built from TRBV18 and TRBJ1-1; TRBD1 matches at 7 bases. Per germline, CDR1 KGHSH and CDR2 LQKENI. The J segment lost 8 bases and the V segment lost 2 bases, leaving 5 bases of the junction unmatched. The CDR3 totals 13 residues.

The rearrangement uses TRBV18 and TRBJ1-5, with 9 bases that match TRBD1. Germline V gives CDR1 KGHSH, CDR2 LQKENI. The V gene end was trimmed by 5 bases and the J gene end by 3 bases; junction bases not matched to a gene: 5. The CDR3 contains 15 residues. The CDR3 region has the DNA TGTGCCAGCTCAGGGGGACAGGGCGACAATCAGCCCCAGCATTTT. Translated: CASSGGQGDNQPQHF.

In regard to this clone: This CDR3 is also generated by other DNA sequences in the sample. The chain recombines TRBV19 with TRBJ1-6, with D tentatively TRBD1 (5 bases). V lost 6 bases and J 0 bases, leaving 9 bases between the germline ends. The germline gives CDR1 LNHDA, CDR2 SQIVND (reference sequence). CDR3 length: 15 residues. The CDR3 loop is CASSYRSSYNSPLHF. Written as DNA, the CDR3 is TGTGCCAGTAGCTACAGGAGCTCCTATAATTCACCCCTCCACTTT.

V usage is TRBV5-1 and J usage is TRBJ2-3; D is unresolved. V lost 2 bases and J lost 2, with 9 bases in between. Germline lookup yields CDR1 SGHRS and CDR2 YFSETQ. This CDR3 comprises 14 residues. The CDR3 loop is CASSFGGDTDTQYF. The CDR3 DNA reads TGCGCCAGCAGCTTTGGTGGGGACACAGATACGCAGTATTTT.

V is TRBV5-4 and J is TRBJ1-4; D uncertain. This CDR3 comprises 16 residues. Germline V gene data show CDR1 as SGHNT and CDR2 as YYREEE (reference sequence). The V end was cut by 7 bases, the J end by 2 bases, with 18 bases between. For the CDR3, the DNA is TGTGCCAGCGTCCGGGCCTCCGGGCCTACTAATGAAAAACTGTTTTTT. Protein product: CASVRASGPTNEKLFF.

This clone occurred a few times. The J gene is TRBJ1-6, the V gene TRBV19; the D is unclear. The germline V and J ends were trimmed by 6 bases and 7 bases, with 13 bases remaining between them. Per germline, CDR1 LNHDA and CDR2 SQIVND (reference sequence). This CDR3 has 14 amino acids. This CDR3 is CASRPLLPNSPLHF. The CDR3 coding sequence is TGTGCCAGTAGACCCTTACTACCAAATTCACCCCTCCACTTT. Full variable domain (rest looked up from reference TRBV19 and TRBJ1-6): DGGITQSPKYLFRKEGQNVTLSCEQNLNHDAMYWYRQDPGQGLRLIYYSQIVNDFQKGDIAEGYSVSREKKESFPLTVTSAQKNPTAFYLCASRPLLPNSPLHFGNGTRLTVT.